This T cell receptor (beta chain) was obtained from a study of blood T cell repertoires in COVID-19. In the study overall: PBMCs, B-cell-depleted T cells, or T cells provided the cDNA or gDNA that made up the material.

The germline V gene has CDR1 SGHNT and CDR2 YYREEE (reference sequence). CDR3 length: 15 amino acids. Trimming took off 2 bases at V and 5 bases at J, with 14 bases between the two ends. This study enrolled people aged roughly 18 to 89 from about two dozen US geographic areas. Participants were placed into cohorts based on the clinical history they reported. Libraries were prepared by immunoSEQ multiplex PCR; TCRdb keeps only in-frame clonotypes and omits some of them. The data contain 200,000 to 250,000 clones, 90% of them singletons. The sample consisted of PBMCs or T cells enriched from blood (not recorded which). The V gene is TRBV5-4, the J gene TRBJ2-1; D is perhaps TRBD1 (5 bases). This TCR was recovered from a man younger than 45 who had been exposed to COVID-19. CDR3 coding DNA: TGTGCCAGCAGCTTACAGGCTTTATCTGACAATGAGCAGTTCTTC. Its protein product is CASSLQALSDNEQFF.